This T cell receptor (beta chain) was retrieved from a study of identical twins. Whole-study findings and limits: In drawing conclusions, the study used cross-sectional statistical analysis and did not follow the same donors. Twin pairs' shared out-of-frame alpha sequences were enriched in low generation probability.

Germline CDR1 reads SQVTM; CDR2 reads ANQGSEA. The CDR3 runs 12 residues. V lost 6 bases to trimming and J lost 4 bases, with 13 bases between them. Unique molecular identifiers were in the cDNA, with template-switch universal primer binding. TCRdb reprocessed the 5' RACE reads via MiXCR and lists one record per CDR3 protein. Counted here are about 210,000 distinct CDR3 sequences, around 9.6% occurring once; the ten biggest clones make up 4.5% to 5.5%. This clonotype occurred a few times. The antigen is undetermined. The TCR was taken from a woman aged 18-35 years in good health. V usage is TRBV29-1 and J usage is TRBJ2-7, with D possibly being TRBD1 (6 bases). The sequenced material came from memory (CD45RO+) T cells sorted from blood. CDR3 coding DNA: TGCAGCGTGGCAGGGGCTAATTACGAGCAGTACTTC. Its protein product is CSVAGANYEQYF.